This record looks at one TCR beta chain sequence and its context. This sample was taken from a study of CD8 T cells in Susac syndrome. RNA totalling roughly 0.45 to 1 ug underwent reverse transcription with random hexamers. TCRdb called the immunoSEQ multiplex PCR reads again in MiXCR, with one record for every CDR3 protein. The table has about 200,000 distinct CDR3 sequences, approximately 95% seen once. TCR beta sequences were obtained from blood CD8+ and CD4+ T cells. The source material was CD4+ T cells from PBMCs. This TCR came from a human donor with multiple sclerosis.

The CDR3 loop reads CASSEAQTGVQPQHF. CDR3 DNA sequence: TGTGCCAGCAGTGAAGCTCAGACAGGGGTTCAGCCCCAGCATTTT. V gene TRBV2 combines with J gene TRBJ1-5; 8 bases are a match to TRBD1. This CDR3 region has 15 residues. Trimming removed 0 bases from V and 6 bases from J; junction bases left unmatched: 4. Looked up from germline, CDR1 is SNHLY and CDR2 is FYNNEI.